Below are 9 T cell receptor beta chains sequenced from a single sample in a study of T cells expressing NK-cell markers. TCRdb reprocessed the 5' RACE reads; each CDR3 protein has one entry and no DNA is given. The ten top clones account for under 4.5%, within a sample of about 550,000 distinct CDR3 sequences. The material sequenced was blood T cells: a sorted CD56 or NKG2C T cell subset, CD4+ or CD8+ T cells, or bulk PBMC T cells (not recorded which). The receptors were sampled from a man younger than 35 in good health.

The chain employs TRBV7-2 and TRBJ2-5; TCRdb selects TRBD2, and the lack of DNA leaves this call unchecked. The CDR3 loop spans 15 amino acids. CDR1 and CDR2 (germline): SGHTA, FQGNSA. The CDR3 sequence is CASSLGGTIRETQYF.

This chain connects TRBV20-1 to TRBJ2-4; TCRdb names TRBD2, which stays unverified in the absence of DNA. Per germline, CDR1 DFQATT and CDR2 SNEGSKA (reference sequence). The CDR3 is made up of 13 amino acids. CDR3 in amino acids: CSARAGLAGTSHF.

The chain employs TRBV15 and TRBJ2-3. CDR3 length: 16 amino acids. Germline loops: CDR1 LNHNV, CDR2 YYDKDF (reference sequence). The CDR3 sequence: CATSPEVGASTDTQYF.

The gene calls are TRBV6-6 and TRBJ2-7. The CDR3 has 13 amino acids. Germline CDR1 MNHNY, CDR2 SVGAGI (reference sequence). The CDR3: CASSYQTSYEQYF.

The chain couples TRBV3-1 to TRBJ2-1; TCRdb outputs TRBD2, but without DNA this stays unchecked. Germline V gene data show CDR1 as LGHDT and CDR2 as YNNKEL (reference sequence). This CDR3 comprises 16 residues. Here the CDR3 reads CASSQDFTGAYNEQFF.

The chain has TRBV20-1 and TRBJ1-5; the D call from TCRdb, TRBD1, cannot be confirmed without DNA. This CDR3 spans 18 amino acids. The germline V gene encodes CDR1 DFQATT and CDR2 SNEGSKA (reference sequence). The CDR3 spells CSAATGTGPLISNQPQHF.

The chain couples TRBV21-1 to TRBJ2-3; TCRdb lists TRBD2, though no DNA is available to test this call. TRBV21-1 is a documented pseudogene. This CDR3 region has 16 residues. CDR3 amino acids: CASSKGPGLNTDTQYF.

The chain employs TRBV5-6 and TRBJ2-1. The CDR3 loop spans 13 amino acids. The germline CDR1 and CDR2 sequences are SGHDT and YYEEEE. The chain's CDR3 is CASSFARDNEQFF. The full variable domain, completed using reference TRBV5-6 and TRBJ2-1, is DAGVTQSPTHLIKTRGQQVTLRCSPKSGHDTVSWYQQALGQGPQFIFQYYEEEERQRGNFPDRFSGHQFPNYSSELNVNALLLGDSALYLCASSFARDNEQFFGPGTRLTVL.

This chain connects TRBV5-1 to TRBJ2-3; there is no DNA to check the TCRdb D call of TRBD2. CDR1 and CDR2 from the germline V gene are SGHRS and YFSETQ. The CDR3 runs 15 residues. This CDR3 is CASSFTGVSTDTQYF.